This TCR beta chain is from a study of shared clonotypes between healthy human individuals (dated by TCRdb to the early 2020s). A note on the overall study: Three men and a couple of women, aged 18 to 49 years, made up the cohort. For each donor, three plates each were used for CD4 naive and CD4 memory, two plates were used for CD8 naive, and one plate was used for CD8 memory. To estimate repertoire size and how much clonotype sharing occurs between individuals, the study deeply sequenced the blood TCR repertoires of 4 to 6 healthy adults. Different laboratories and diverse techniques were used to prepare libraries and sequence TCR repertoires, to increase sequencing depth and limit assay-specific biases. Per donor, leukapheresis produced somewhere between about 0.94 and 8.9 billion PBMCs.

Healthy HIV-negative adults with no recently reported acute infections or vaccinations were included as donors. All donors were Caucasian adults living in Nashville, Tennessee, USA. CD4+ T cells were enriched through magnetic negative selection, after which naive cells were positively selected on CD45RA and the remaining negative fraction served as the memory subset. Blood was collected by leukapheresis, and PBMCs were isolated by Ficoll-Histopaque density gradient centrifugation and then cryopreserved in liquid nitrogen vapor phase. Analytical flow cytometry was used to check the purity and quantity of every magnetically sorted T cell population. Each sorted fraction had its genomic DNA isolated and then quantified by UV absorbance on a Nanodrop 2000c. Using the deep immunoSEQ assay, TCR CDR3 regions were amplified from genomic DNA by multiplex PCR. Extracted genomic DNA from each cell subset was spread evenly across all wells of several immunoSEQ 96-well plates, with each plate serving as a replicate. For sorted subsets, about 200 ng genomic DNA, equal to 30,000 to 35,000 T cell genomes, was loaded into each replicate PCR. Purified libraries were measured with a Qubit 3.0 fluorometer, size-checked on a Bioanalyzer 2100, and measured again with the KAPA Library Quantification kit. A separate single-read 150-cycle Illumina NextSeq 550 flow cell was used to sequence each immunoSEQ 96-well plate. Under the source paper's analysis protocol: Because the immunoSEQ output held only junctional sequences and lacked quality scores, the filtering could not match the filtering applied to full-length reads. To assign V/J genes and CDR3, sequences were annotated against IMGT germline references using PyIR, a Python wrapper for IgBLAST v1.9. Reads were removed for weak V/J assignments (E-value above 1e-6), missing CDR3, stop codons, out-of-frame junctions, or ambiguous translated residues. V3J clonotypes were defined by identical inferred V gene, J gene, and CDR3 amino acid sequence. Percentage overlap between repertoires was computed as shared unique clonotypes divided by the size of the smaller repertoire. Richness of each repertoire was evaluated using RTK rarefaction, the Chao1 estimator, and Recon v2.1 estimates of unobserved clonotypes. Generation probabilities for all TCRbeta clonotypes obtained by the gDNA method from several donors were computed using OLGA. TCRdb retrieved this table from immuneACCESS and kept in-frame rearrangements only. Not all clones are present; in checked studies, unresolved V genes account for under half, and no reason is known for the remainder. The V and J calls and the clone size are those of that table, but D and trimming were determined from the DNA. Here the sample has 1.6 million or so clones; around 98.5% occur a single time. The biggest ten clones account for roughly 0.36% of the sample.

The study at large found these results: Even with the large sequencing depth, rarefaction of the sorted-subset datasets indicated that sequencing was incomplete. Based on pairwise subsampling, the degree of clonotype sharing among donors was expected to be affected by sequencing depth. Compared with non-shared clonotypes, clonotypes shared by all four sorted-subset donors had higher generation probabilities. Sampling was restricted to blood, and TCR repertoires in tissues likely differ from the TCR repertoires found in blood. Sharing across a few donors was observed for approximately 5% of naive CD4, over 3% of naive CD8, about 2.5% of memory CD4, and over 0.3% of memory CD8 clonotypes. Larger estimated clonotype richness was generally found for naive subsets than for memory subsets. The small number of donors limited the genetic and exposure-history diversity represented.

CDR3 length: 14 amino acids, cysteine to phenylalanine. The read is trimmed to its CDR3 DNA, 42 bases read in frame from base 1. After removal of 1 base from V and 3 bases from J, the junction retains 2 bases not matched to a gene. For CDR1 and CDR2, the germline V gene lists MDHEN and SYDVKM. About this clone itself: Its binding antigen is unknown. No base-level quality is on record; no much larger clone is a single base apart.

The clonotype comes from a man under 40 in good health. The sequencing sample was made of naive CD4+ T cells sorted from blood. The cell subset or site label corresponds to: CD45RA+ positively selected. The rearrangement combines TRBV28 with TRBJ2-7, with TRBD2 matching 8 junction bases. The CDR3 in this case is CASSLYGGGYEQYF. The DNA is as follows: TGTGCCAGCAGTTTATACGGGGGGGGCTACGAGCAGTACTTC.